Given below is one TCR beta chain in context. The target of this receptor is not known. No much larger clonotype is one base removed from it; base qualities were not supplied. This sample stems from a study of regulatory T cells in long-lasting Graves disease (dated by TCRdb to the early 2020s). Study-level background: Patients with newly diagnosed Graves' disease had been on antithyroid drugs for under 3 months. Patients with persistent Graves' disease were compared with patients with newly diagnosed Graves' disease using TCR sequencing and RNA sequencing of peripheral blood. The study took place in China and was registered as a clinical trial. A total of 33 samples underwent TCR sequencing, from roughly 13 patients with persistent Graves' disease and approximately 20 patients with newly diagnosed Graves' disease. Findings and caveats that apply to the study as a whole: More public clonotypes were shared among persistent patients (roughly 3,000) than among newly diagnosed patients (966). Compared with newly diagnosed patients, persistent Graves' disease patients had lower TCR Shannon entropy and fewer highly expanded clones, which suggests clonal expansion. Sequencing and analysis were limited to the TCR beta chain. The study examined only peripheral blood because the primary lesion, thyroid tissue, could not be accessed. The small sample size was acknowledged by the authors as a limitation that may reduce accuracy.

The time point tag for this specimen amounts to: newly diagnosed GD, antithyroid drugs for less than 3 months. For both TCR sequencing and RNA sequencing, RNA was extracted from PBMCs using TRIzol. Graves' disease was diagnosed according to American Thyroid Association guidelines. Patients were recruited from an endocrinology department in Xi'an, China. Each patient gave about 10 milliliters of peripheral blood, collected in an EDTA anticoagulant tube. Ficoll Paque Plus density gradient separation was used to isolate PBMCs, and no further T cell sorting was done. An Agilent 2100 Bioanalyzer and agarose gel were used to check RNA quality, while a NanoDrop 2000 measured RNA concentration. Receptor libraries were prepared by multiplex PCR. The data were produced on an Illumina HiSeq 4000. CDR3 regions were amplified by Arm-PCR with iRepertoire HTBI primers to construct TCR beta libraries. Before sequencing, the PCR products went through gel purification. The source study handled its data this way. A total of fewer than 65 TRBV and 14 TRBJ segments were identified across samples and were used for gene usage analysis of CDR3 amino acid clonotypes. COPE and FqMerger were used to merge the filtered high-quality paired reads into contigs. BLAST was used to align contigs to IMGT TRBV, TRBD and TRBJ reference genes, with CDR3 defined following IMGT. Clonotypes above 0.1% frequency were classified as highly expanded clones. Repertoire diversity was measured by Shannon entropy, and V-J evenness by the Gini coefficient. Clonotypes shared by more than one individual were considered public. The public reads were reanalyzed by TCRdb: fastp trimming at Q25, MiXCR alignment, in-frame beta chains only. Rows are combined by CDR3 protein, so each entry shows the most common genes and DNA. It is TCRdb's table, rather than the study itself, that gives the V and J calls and clone size. This sample holds 580,000 or so distinct CDR3 sequences; about 15% were observed only once. The top ten clonotypes cover around 12% of the sample.

In addition, the sample was reused for a study of T cells in Graves' hyperthyroidism and ophthalmopathy. The second study reports: Graves' hyperthyroidism was defined as stable when no progression to ophthalmopathy occurred over 18 months of follow-up. The hyperthyroidism patients were between 18 and 65 years old and newly diagnosed, with a disease duration of less than 2 months. The study excluded patients with uncontrolled infections, other autoimmune diseases, pregnancy or lactation. Diagnoses were established on the basis of clinical symptoms, serum thyroxine and TRAb, thyroid ultrasound, and orbital computed tomography. The first round of RT-PCR for the TCR CDR3 was performed with the HTBI primer set and the Qiagen OneStep RT-PCR kit. Blood samples also contained most of the expanded thyroid clonotypes (frequency above 0.001), which suggests that blood repertoires may reflect thyroid immune responses. Ophthalmopathy was separated from stable hyperthyroidism by a 13 V-J signature model, with about 88% sensitivity and roughly 81% specificity obtained in cross-validation and 80%/75% obtained in testing. In validation, the model predicted progression to ophthalmopathy with approximately 70% sensitivity and approximately 72% specificity, a median of 6.5 months before onset. To identify distinguishing TCR V-J signatures, a discovery cohort of about 100 patients was used, comprising 40 to 45 with Graves' ophthalmopathy and 57 with stable Graves' hyperthyroidism. Prospective prediction of ophthalmopathy was tested in an independent validation cohort of fewer than 20 hyperthyroidism patients and roughly 16 patients who later progressed to ophthalmopathy. The 90 or so discovery patients were randomly split 7:3 into training and test sets. In addition, the study compared T-cell repertoires in thyroid tissue and in blood from roughly six Graves' hyperthyroidism patients. After blood sampling, hyperthyroidism patients were treated with methimazole at a starting dose of 30 mg daily, and ophthalmopathy patients were treated with high-dose intravenous methylprednisolone. Libraries were constructed in a second round of multiplex PCR, after which size selection and purification were performed. Paired-end sequencing of the libraries was performed with 100 bp reads on an Illumina HiSeq2000. SOAPnuke was used to process the raw data, with reads discarded if the reads contained adapters or uncalled bases, had a mean Phred below 15, or lacked an exact constant-primer or identifier match. High-quality paired reads were merged using COPE v1.2.5, and each unique nucleotide sequence was defined as a clonotype. Clonotypes were aligned to IMGT TRBV, TRBD and TRBJ reference segments using MiTCR v1.1. Analysis was restricted to V-J combinations with a frequency above 0.0001, which covered 98% to 99.2% of repertoires. A TCS score was defined as the ratio between F50 (clonal expansion) and ExV (chaos), using BLOSUM62-based TCRdist between CDR3 peptides within each V-J. Welch's t-statistics and random forest reduced 514 V-J features to 13, which were used in a naive Bayes classifier (R e1071). Sample size was not statistically predetermined, and blinding of investigators to group allocation was not performed. According to the paper, TCR Vbeta CDR3 sequencing was carried out on some 140 peripheral blood samples, which came from under 50 ophthalmopathy, approximately 78 hyperthyroidism and about 17 progressor patients.

This specimen consisted of peripheral blood mononuclear cells (PBMCs), obtained at new diagnosis, from a patient treated with antithyroid drugs. The receptor comes from a young man with Graves disease. Donor details come from another sample of the same person, matched by shared clones.

The base sequence is TGTGCCAGCAGCCCCCCACTAGCGGTCTATGAGCAGTTCTTC. It translates as CASSPPLAVYEQFF. The sequence joins TRBV7-9 to TRBJ2-1; TRBD2 matches 8 bases in the middle. V trim: 5 bases; J trim: 8 bases; unmatched bases: 8. CDR1 and CDR2, per the germline V gene (reference sequence), are SEHNR and FQNEAQ. From the cysteine up to the phenylalanine, the CDR3 has a length of 14 residues. Of the read, only the CDR3 DNA is kept; its 42 bases are in frame from base 1.